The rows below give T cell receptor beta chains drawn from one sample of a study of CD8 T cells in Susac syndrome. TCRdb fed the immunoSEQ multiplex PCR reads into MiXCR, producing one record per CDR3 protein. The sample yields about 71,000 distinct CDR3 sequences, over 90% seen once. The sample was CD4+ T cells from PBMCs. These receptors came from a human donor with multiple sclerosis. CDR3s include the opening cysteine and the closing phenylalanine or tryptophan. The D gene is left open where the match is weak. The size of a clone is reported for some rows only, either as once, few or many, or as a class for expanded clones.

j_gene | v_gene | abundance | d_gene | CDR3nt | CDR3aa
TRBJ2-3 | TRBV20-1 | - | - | TGCAGTGCTAGAGATGGGCAGGGCATCACAGATACGCAGTATTTT | CSARDGQGITDTQYF
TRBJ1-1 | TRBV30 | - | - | TGTGCCTGGAGTGTACCGACAGGAATACTAGGTGAAGCTTTCTTT | CAWSVPTGILGEAFF
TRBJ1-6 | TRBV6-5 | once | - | TGTGCCAGCAGTTACGCCGGCACCCAGAACCCGAGGGGGTCACCCCTCCACTTT | CASSYAGTQNPRGSPLHF
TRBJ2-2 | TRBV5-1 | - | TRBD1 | TGCGCCAGCAGCCCACCGACAGGGACGAACACCGGGGAGCTGTTTTTT | CASSPPTGTNTGELFF
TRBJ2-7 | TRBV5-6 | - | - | TGTGCCAGCAGCTTTGGGGTCAGCTCCTACGAGCAGTACTTC | CASSFGVSSYEQYF
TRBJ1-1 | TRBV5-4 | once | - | TGTGCCAGCAGCTTGGGAACAGGGAGGGGAACTGAAGCTTTCTTT | CASSLGTGRGTEAFF
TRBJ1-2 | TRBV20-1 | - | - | TGCAGTGCTAGTCTTGTTACATACGGCTACACCTTC | CSASLVTYGYTF
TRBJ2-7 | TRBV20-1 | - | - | TGCAGTGCCAGGGGGAGTGAGCGGGGGACCACCTACGAGCAGTACTTC | CSARGSERGTTYEQYF
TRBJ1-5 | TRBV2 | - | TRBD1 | TGTGCCAACAGTGGAGACAGGGCTAATCAGCCCCAGCATTTT | CANSGDRANQPQHF
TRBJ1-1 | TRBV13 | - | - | TGTGCCAGCAGCCCTAGGGCCAGGGCCAGCGAAGCTTTCTTT | CASSPRARASEAFF
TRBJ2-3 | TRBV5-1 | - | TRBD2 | TGCGCCAGCAGCCCGGGGGGGAGTCGGGATACGCAGTATTTT | CASSPGGSRDTQYF
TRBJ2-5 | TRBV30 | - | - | TGTGCCTGGAGTGTATTGGGAGGTACCGAGACCCAGTACTTC | CAWSVLGGTETQYF
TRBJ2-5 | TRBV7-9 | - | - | TGTGCCAGCAGCTCTACGGGGACCGCCGTCGAGGCCCAGTACTTC | CASSSTGTAVEAQYF
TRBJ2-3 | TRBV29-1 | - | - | TGCAGCGCCGGCCGGGGCACAGATACGCAGTATTTT | CSAGRGTDTQYF
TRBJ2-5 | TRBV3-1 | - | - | TGTGCCAGCAGCCAATTGAGAGAGACCCAGTACTTC | CASSQLRETQYF
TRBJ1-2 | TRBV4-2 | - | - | TGTGCCAGCAGCGATACCACGTGGGCTAACTATGGCTACACCTTC | CASSDTTWANYGYTF
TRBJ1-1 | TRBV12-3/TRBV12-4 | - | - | TGTGCCAGCAGTTTGAGTCCATGGGACACTGAAGCTTTCTTT | CASSLSPWDTEAFF
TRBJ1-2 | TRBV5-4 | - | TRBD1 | TGTGCCAGCAGCTCAACTGACAGGGGGAACTATGGCTACACCTTC | CASSSTDRGNYGYTF
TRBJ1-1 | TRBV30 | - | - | TGTGCCTGGGGCGGGACCTTGAACACTGAAGCTTTCTTT | CAWGGTLNTEAFF
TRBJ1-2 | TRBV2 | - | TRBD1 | TGTGCCAGCAGTGGAGCAGGGGGCATCTATGGCTACACCTTC | CASSGAGGIYGYTF
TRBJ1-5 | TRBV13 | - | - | TGTGCCAGCAGCTTAGGCCGATACGAACGGACGCATTTT | CASSLGRYERTHF
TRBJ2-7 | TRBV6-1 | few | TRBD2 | TGTGCCAGCACCCCGAGCGGGGGAGCCTACGAGCAGTACTTC | CASTPSGGAYEQYF
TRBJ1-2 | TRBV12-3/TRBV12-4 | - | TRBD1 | TGTGCCAGCAGTTTGGCCAGGGGGCGGGATGGCTACACCTTC | CASSLARGRDGYTF
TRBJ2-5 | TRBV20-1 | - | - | TGCAGTGCCCCGGGTCCTGGGCTGACTGAGACCCAGTACTTC | CSAPGPGLTETQYF
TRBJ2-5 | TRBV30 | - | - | TGTGCCTGTAGAAGGGGCCAAGAGACCCAGTACTTC | CACRRGQETQYF
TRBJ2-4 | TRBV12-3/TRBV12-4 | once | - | TGTGCCAGCAGTTCAAGCCCCTTGGGGGAGGTGGACATTCAGTACTTC | CASSSSPLGEVDIQYF
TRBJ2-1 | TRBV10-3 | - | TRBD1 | TGTGCCATCAGTACCGACAGGGGATTCAATGAGCAGTTCTTC | CAISTDRGFNEQFF
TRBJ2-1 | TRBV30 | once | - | TGTGCCTGGAGTGGATCTAGTACCGACTACAATGAGCAGTTCTTC | CAWSGSSTDYNEQFF
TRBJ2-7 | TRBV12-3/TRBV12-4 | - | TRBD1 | TGTGCCAGCAACGACGGACAGGGAACCTACTTC | CASNDGQGTYF
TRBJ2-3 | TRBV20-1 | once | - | TGCAGTGCTAGGATCCTGGCGGATACGCAGTATTTT | CSARILADTQYF
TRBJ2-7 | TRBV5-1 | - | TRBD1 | TGCGCCAGCAGCTTGGCCGGGACAGTGCGCGAGCAGTACTTC | CASSLAGTVREQYF
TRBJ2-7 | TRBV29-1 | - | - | TGCAGCGTGGGGCCCAGGTCGGCGGCCTACGAGCAGTACTTC | CSVGPRSAAYEQYF
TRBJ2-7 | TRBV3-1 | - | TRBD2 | TGTGCCAGCGGACTAGCGGGGGGGGAGCAGTACTTC | CASGLAGGEQYF
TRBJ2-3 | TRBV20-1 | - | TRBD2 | TGCTCGTCCCCGGGACTAGGTCAGGCAGATACGCAGTATTTT | CSSPGLGQADTQYF
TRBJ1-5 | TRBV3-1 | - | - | TGTGCCAGCAGCCAAGACCGACAGAGTCAGCATTTT | CASSQDRQSQHF
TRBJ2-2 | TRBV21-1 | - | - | TGTGCCAGCAGCGGAGGAAAGGACAGGGCAACCAACACCGGGGAGCTGTTTTTT | CASSGGKDRATNTGELFF
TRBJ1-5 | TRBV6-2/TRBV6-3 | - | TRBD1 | TGTGCCAGCACTAGGGGGCAAGACAATCAGCCCCAGCATTTT | CASTRGQDNQPQHF
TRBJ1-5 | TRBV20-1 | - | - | TGCAGTGCTAGGCAGGGGAGCCGCAATCAGCCCCAGCATTTT | CSARQGSRNQPQHF
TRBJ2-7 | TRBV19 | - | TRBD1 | TGTGCCAGTAGTGGACAGGGTACTGGGGGCTCCTACGAGCAGTACTTC | CASSGQGTGGSYEQYF
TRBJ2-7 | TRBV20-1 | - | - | TGCAGTGCTAGAGAGCGGGCCCAGGGCGAGCAGTACTTC | CSARERAQGEQYF
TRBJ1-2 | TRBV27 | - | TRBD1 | TGTGCCAGCAGTTTAGCCGGGACAGGGAATGGCTACACCTTC | CASSLAGTGNGYTF
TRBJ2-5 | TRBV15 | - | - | TGTGCCACCAGCAGAGTACCAGGGAACCAAGAGACCCAGTACTTC | CATSRVPGNQETQYF
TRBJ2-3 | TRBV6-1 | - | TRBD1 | TGTGCCAGCAGGAAACCGGGACAGGGATCTGGAGATACGCAGTATTTT | CASRKPGQGSGDTQYF
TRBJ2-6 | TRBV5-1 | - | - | TGCGCCAGCAGCTTGGTGGGACATCTGACTTTC | CASSLVGHLTF
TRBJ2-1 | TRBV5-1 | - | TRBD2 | TGCGCCAGCAGCCCCTCGACTAGCGGGGGGTTCGCCCTCAATGAGCAGTTCTTC | CASSPSTSGGFALNEQFF
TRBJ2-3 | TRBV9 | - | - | TGTGCCAGCAGCGTTCTCGGGACTGGCACAGATACGCAGTATTTT | CASSVLGTGTDTQYF
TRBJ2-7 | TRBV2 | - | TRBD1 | TGTGCCAGCAAAGCGGGACAGGGGTCCCCCTACGAGCAGTACTTC | CASKAGQGSPYEQYF
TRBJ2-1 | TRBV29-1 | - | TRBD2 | TGCAGCGTTGTAGTGGCGGGGGGGGACAATGAGCAGTTCTTC | CSVVVAGGDNEQFF
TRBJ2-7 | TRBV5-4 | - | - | TGTGCCAGCAGCCTGCCGGGAGATCTCGGAGCCTACGAGCAGTACTTC | CASSLPGDLGAYEQYF
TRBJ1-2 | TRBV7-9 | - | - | TGTGCCAGCAGCTTTGCGGTGGGAGACTATGGCTACACCTTC | CASSFAVGDYGYTF
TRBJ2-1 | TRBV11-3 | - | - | TGTGCCAGCGCTCGGGGTCTAGCATACAATGAGCAGTTCTTC | CASARGLAYNEQFF